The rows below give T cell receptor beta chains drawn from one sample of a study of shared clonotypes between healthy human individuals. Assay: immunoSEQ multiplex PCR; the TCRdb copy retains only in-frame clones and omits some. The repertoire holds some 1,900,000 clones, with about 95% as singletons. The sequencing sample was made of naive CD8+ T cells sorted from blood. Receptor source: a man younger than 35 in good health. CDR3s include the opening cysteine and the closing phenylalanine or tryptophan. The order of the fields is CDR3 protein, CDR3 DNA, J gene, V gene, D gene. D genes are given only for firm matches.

CASSLESNYGYTF TGTGCCAGCAGCTTAGAATCCAACTATGGCTACACCTTC TRBJ1-2 TRBV7-9 .
CASSAQDSYEQYF TGTGCCAGCAGCGCACAGGACTCCTACGAGCAGTACTTC TRBJ2-7 TRBV11-2 .
CASSIQPGYEQYF TGCGCCAGCAGCATACAACCAGGCTACGAGCAGTACTTC TRBJ2-7 TRBV5-1 .
CASSSMGTGDNYTF TGTGCCAGCAGTTCAATGGGGACAGGGGACAACTACACCTTC TRBJ1-2 TRBV27 TRBD1
CASTYWGGDGEQFF TGTGCCAGCACCTACTGGGGAGGGGACGGGGAGCAGTTCTTC TRBJ2-1 TRBV2 TRBD2
CASSLPGAPYEQYF TGTGCCAGCAGCTTACCAGGGGCCCCATACGAGCAGTACTTC TRBJ2-7 TRBV7-9 .
CASSARLGGVGETQYF TGTGCCAGCAGCGCTAGATTGGGGGGTGTGGGTGAGACCCAGTACTTC TRBJ2-5 TRBV9 .
CASSQSGAWGNEQFF TGCGCCAGCAGCCAATCGGGGGCCTGGGGGAATGAGCAGTTCTTC TRBJ2-1 TRBV4-1 .
CASSPTGLSYGYTF TGTGCCAGCAGCCCGACAGGGTTGAGCTATGGCTACACCTTC TRBJ1-2 TRBV27 TRBD1
CASSLGGGGGTYPYNEQFF TGTGCCAGCAGCTTAGGCGGCGGCGGGGGGACTTACCCCTACAATGAGCAGTTCTTC TRBJ2-1 TRBV7-2 TRBD2
CAWSVGSSGELFF TGTGCCTGGAGTGTAGGAAGCTCCGGGGAGCTGTTTTTT TRBJ2-2 TRBV30 .
CASSPSRPGGTYGYTF TGTGCCAGCAGCCCCAGTCGGCCAGGAGGTACCTATGGCTACACCTTC TRBJ1-2 TRBV9 .